Listed below are T cell receptor beta chains from one sample, sequenced in a study of T cell changes during pregnancy in multiple sclerosis. The data were produced by immunoSEQ multiplex PCR, yet TCRdb's version contains in-frame clones alone and is incomplete. The sample lists roughly 76,000 clones, 85% to 95% seen once, with 0.4% to 0.6% in the top ten. Sample: CD4+ T cells from peripheral blood mononuclear cells, taken in the second trimester of pregnancy. The source of these receptors is a female donor with multiple sclerosis, enrolled in a pregnancy study. CDR3s include the opening cysteine and the closing phenylalanine or tryptophan. A D gene is named only where the DNA matches it firmly. Expanded clones get a size class; other rows say once, few or many, or leave the size out.

clone_size: .
d_call: .
v_call: TRBV28
j_call: TRBJ1-6
cdr3_nt: TGTGCCAGCAGTTTTTATAGCGGTGGAGGGCCCTATAATTCACCCCTCCACTTT
cdr3_aa: CASSFYSGGGPYNSPLHF

clone_size: .
d_call: .
v_call: TRBV7-9
j_call: TRBJ1-2
cdr3_nt: TGTGCCAGCAGCTCCACTAATCCCCAACAGGGTATCTATGGCTACACCTTC
cdr3_aa: CASSSTNPQQGIYGYTF

clone_size: .
d_call: TRBD1
v_call: TRBV6-5
j_call: TRBJ1-1
cdr3_nt: TGTGCCAGCAGTTACAGGGGGCGCGGGACTGAAGCTTTCTTT
cdr3_aa: CASSYRGRGTEAFF

clone_size: .
d_call: TRBD2
v_call: TRBV7-6
j_call: TRBJ2-3
cdr3_nt: TGTGCCAGCAGCTTAGGCTCGGGGGGTGTGTTCACAGATACGCAGTATTTT
cdr3_aa: CASSLGSGGVFTDTQYF

clone_size: once
d_call: .
v_call: TRBV28
j_call: TRBJ2-7
cdr3_nt: TGTGCCAGCAGTTTAGGGGGCCAAGGGACCTACGAGCAGTACTTC
cdr3_aa: CASSLGGQGTYEQYF

clone_size: .
d_call: .
v_call: TRBV19
j_call: TRBJ1-6
cdr3_nt: TGTGCCAGTAGTCAAGGGGGAGGGAATTCACCCCTCCACTTT
cdr3_aa: CASSQGGGNSPLHF

clone_size: once
d_call: TRBD1
v_call: TRBV27
j_call: TRBJ2-7
cdr3_nt: TGTGCCAGCAGTTCCGTGGACAGGGGGTCCTACGAGCAGTACTTC
cdr3_aa: CASSSVDRGSYEQYF

clone_size: .
d_call: TRBD1
v_call: TRBV28
j_call: TRBJ1-2
cdr3_nt: TGTGCCAGCAGTTGGGGGACAGAGCAAGGCTACACCTTC
cdr3_aa: CASSWGTEQGYTF

clone_size: .
d_call: TRBD2
v_call: TRBV19
j_call: TRBJ2-7
cdr3_nt: TGTGCCAGTAGTACAGCGGGAGCATCCTACGAGCAGTACTTC
cdr3_aa: CASSTAGASYEQYF

clone_size: .
d_call: TRBD1
v_call: TRBV7-2
j_call: TRBJ1-5
cdr3_nt: TGTGCCAGCACCCAAACTCCAGGGGGCACGAGCAATCAGCCCCAGCATTTT
cdr3_aa: CASTQTPGGTSNQPQHF

clone_size: .
d_call: .
v_call: TRBV28
j_call: TRBJ2-5
cdr3_nt: TGTGCCAGCAGTTTACAGGGTTCGACCCTCAAAGAGACCCAGTACTTC
cdr3_aa: CASSLQGSTLKETQYF

clone_size: .
d_call: .
v_call: TRBV4-3
j_call: TRBJ1-4
cdr3_nt: TGCGCCAGCAGCCAACAGACAGGAGCAACTAATGAAAAACTGTTTTTT
cdr3_aa: CASSQQTGATNEKLFF

clone_size: .
d_call: TRBD1
v_call: TRBV18
j_call: TRBJ1-2
cdr3_nt: TGTGCCAGCTCACCACCGGAGGGGGCAGGGGTCTATGGCTACACCTTC
cdr3_aa: CASSPPEGAGVYGYTF

clone_size: .
d_call: .
v_call: TRBV7-9
j_call: TRBJ1-2
cdr3_nt: TGTGCCAGCAGCTTAGAGGTACAGAACTATGGCTACACCTTC
cdr3_aa: CASSLEVQNYGYTF

clone_size: .
d_call: .
v_call: TRBV5-5
j_call: TRBJ2-7
cdr3_nt: TGTGCCAGCAGCTTGCGTTTCCCCTCCTACGAGCAGTACTTC
cdr3_aa: CASSLRFPSYEQYF

clone_size: once
d_call: TRBD2
v_call: TRBV12-5
j_call: TRBJ2-2
cdr3_nt: TGTGCTAGTGGTTTGGTAGTCGGGAGGTTCACCGGGGAGCTGTTTTTT
cdr3_aa: CASGLVVGRFTGELFF

clone_size: .
d_call: TRBD1
v_call: TRBV18
j_call: TRBJ2-2
cdr3_nt: TGTGCCAGCTCAGACCCGGGACAGGGGGCCGAAGGGGAGCTGTTTTTT
cdr3_aa: CASSDPGQGAEGELFF

clone_size: .
d_call: .
v_call: TRBV19
j_call: TRBJ1-1
cdr3_nt: TGTGCCAGTAAGAGTTGGGCCACTGAAGCTTTCTTT
cdr3_aa: CASKSWATEAFF

clone_size: once
d_call: TRBD1
v_call: TRBV5-1
j_call: TRBJ1-1
cdr3_nt: TGCGCCAGCAGCTTGGCCCGGGACAGGGGGCGAGGTGCTGAAGCTTTCTTT
cdr3_aa: CASSLARDRGRGAEAFF

clone_size: .
d_call: .
v_call: TRBV4-1
j_call: TRBJ2-1
cdr3_nt: TGCGCCAGCAGCCAAGATGGGCAGGGAAGACCCTACAATGAGCAGTTCTTC
cdr3_aa: CASSQDGQGRPYNEQFF

clone_size: .
d_call: .
v_call: TRBV28
j_call: TRBJ1-2
cdr3_nt: TGTGCCAGCAGTTTACCGACAGTGAGGAAGGGTGGCTACACCTTC
cdr3_aa: CASSLPTVRKGGYTF

clone_size: .
d_call: TRBD1
v_call: TRBV19
j_call: TRBJ1-1
cdr3_nt: TGTGCCAGTAGTAAACGGGGACAGGGGGGGAACACTGAAGCTTTCTTT
cdr3_aa: CASSKRGQGGNTEAFF

clone_size: .
d_call: .
v_call: TRBV5-4
j_call: TRBJ1-2
cdr3_nt: TGTGCCAGCAGCTTGGGGATGACAGACGCTAACTATGGCTACACCTTC
cdr3_aa: CASSLGMTDANYGYTF

clone_size: .
d_call: TRBD2
v_call: TRBV5-1
j_call: TRBJ2-1
cdr3_nt: TGCGCCAGCAGTCCTAGCGGCCGGATCGATGAGCAGTTCTTC
cdr3_aa: CASSPSGRIDEQFF

clone_size: .
d_call: TRBD1
v_call: TRBV11-3
j_call: TRBJ2-1
cdr3_nt: TGTGCCAGCAGCTTTGGGACAGGCCGTGCCCCGAGCTCCTACAATGAGCAGTTCTTC
cdr3_aa: CASSFGTGRAPSSYNEQFF

clone_size: .
d_call: TRBD1
v_call: TRBV6-5
j_call: TRBJ1-1
cdr3_nt: TGTGCCAGCACCCAGGACAGGGGTCAAACTGAAGCTTTCTTT
cdr3_aa: CASTQDRGQTEAFF

clone_size: .
d_call: TRBD1
v_call: TRBV6-6
j_call: TRBJ2-5
cdr3_nt: TGTGCCAGCAGTTACAGGGACAGGGGGCAAGAGACCCAGTACTTC
cdr3_aa: CASSYRDRGQETQYF

clone_size: .
d_call: .
v_call: TRBV18
j_call: TRBJ1-1
cdr3_nt: TGTGCCAGCTCACCAGAGCCTTCGTCCACTGAAGCTTTCTTT
cdr3_aa: CASSPEPSSTEAFF

clone_size: .
d_call: .
v_call: TRBV19
j_call: TRBJ1-1
cdr3_nt: TGTGCCAGTAGCTGGGGGAGGCCAGGGAAAAGGGACACTGAAGCTTTCTTT
cdr3_aa: CASSWGRPGKRDTEAFF

clone_size: .
d_call: .
v_call: TRBV19
j_call: TRBJ1-1
cdr3_nt: TGTGCCAGTACCCCGGGTACCTTGAACACTGAAGCTTTCTTT
cdr3_aa: CASTPGTLNTEAFF

clone_size: few
d_call: .
v_call: TRBV6-5
j_call: TRBJ1-3
cdr3_nt: TGTGCCAGCCTTCAAACAGGGACAACTGGAAACACCATATATTTT
cdr3_aa: CASLQTGTTGNTIYF

clone_size: .
d_call: .
v_call: TRBV30
j_call: TRBJ1-4
cdr3_nt: TGTGCCTGGAGCGAGAGCAGGGAAAATGAAAAACTGTTTTTT
cdr3_aa: CAWSESRENEKLFF

clone_size: few
d_call: TRBD2
v_call: TRBV4-2
j_call: TRBJ2-7
cdr3_nt: TGTGCCAGCAGCCAAGACCCCCGGGGGGGTAATTACGAGCAGTACTTC
cdr3_aa: CASSQDPRGGNYEQYF

clone_size: .
d_call: .
v_call: TRBV2
j_call: TRBJ1-1
cdr3_nt: TGTGCCAGCAGTCTTGAAGCCGGTGGAGCTTTCTTT
cdr3_aa: CASSLEAGGAFF

clone_size: .
d_call: TRBD1
v_call: TRBV18
j_call: TRBJ2-3
cdr3_nt: TGTGCCAGCTCACCACCGTGGGACAGGGGTACAGATACGCAGTATTTT
cdr3_aa: CASSPPWDRGTDTQYF

clone_size: .
d_call: .
v_call: TRBV7-2
j_call: TRBJ1-2
cdr3_nt: TGTGCCAGCAGCTTAACAGCCGACAGGTTCTATGGCTACACCTTC
cdr3_aa: CASSLTADRFYGYTF

clone_size: .
d_call: .
v_call: TRBV6-6
j_call: TRBJ2-3
cdr3_nt: TGTGCCAGCAGTTACCTCGGACCTAGCACAGCAGATACGCAGTATTTT
cdr3_aa: CASSYLGPSTADTQYF

clone_size: .
d_call: TRBD2
v_call: TRBV2
j_call: TRBJ2-5
cdr3_nt: TGTGCCAGCAGTGAAACTAGCGGGAGAATTGAAGAGACCCAGTACTTC
cdr3_aa: CASSETSGRIEETQYF

clone_size: once
d_call: TRBD2
v_call: TRBV7-2
j_call: TRBJ2-1
cdr3_nt: TGTGCCAGCAGTCTTCTCGGGGGGGCCACCTACAATGAGCAGTTCTTC
cdr3_aa: CASSLLGGATYNEQFF

clone_size: .
d_call: TRBD1
v_call: TRBV6-5
j_call: TRBJ2-7
cdr3_nt: TGTGCCAGCAGTAGGACAGGGGGCACCTACGAGCAGTACTTC
cdr3_aa: CASSRTGGTYEQYF

clone_size: once
d_call: .
v_call: TRBV11-3
j_call: TRBJ2-2
cdr3_nt: TGTGCCAGCAGCTTAGATCTGGGGCGTCCCGGGGAGCTGTTTTTT
cdr3_aa: CASSLDLGRPGELFF

clone_size: .
d_call: .
v_call: TRBV5-6
j_call: TRBJ2-3
cdr3_nt: TGTGCCAGCAGCCTCCTGAGCACAGATACGCAGTATTTT
cdr3_aa: CASSLLSTDTQYF

clone_size: .
d_call: .
v_call: TRBV27
j_call: TRBJ2-7
cdr3_nt: TGTGCCAGCAGTTTTCGGGGGGCAGAAAGCGACGAGCAGTACTTC
cdr3_aa: CASSFRGAESDEQYF

clone_size: .
d_call: .
v_call: TRBV12-5
j_call: TRBJ2-3
cdr3_nt: TGTGCTAGTGGTTTGATAACCGGGCAGGGTGTCGATACGCAGTATTTT
cdr3_aa: CASGLITGQGVDTQYF

clone_size: .
d_call: TRBD1
v_call: TRBV5-5
j_call: TRBJ2-7
cdr3_nt: TGTGCCGGGGCCCCTGGGGGGACAGGGTTTCGCGAGCAGTACTTC
cdr3_aa: CAGAPGGTGFREQYF

clone_size: .
d_call: .
v_call: TRBV19
j_call: TRBJ2-5
cdr3_nt: TGTGCCAGTAGTACGCCCGGGAGTACGGAGACCCAGTACTTC
cdr3_aa: CASSTPGSTETQYF

clone_size: .
d_call: .
v_call: TRBV28
j_call: TRBJ1-1
cdr3_nt: TGTGCCAGCAGTCGCCGGGGACTGTTGAACACTGAAGCTTTCTTT
cdr3_aa: CASSRRGLLNTEAFF

clone_size: .
d_call: .
v_call: TRBV6-5
j_call: TRBJ2-1
cdr3_nt: TGTGCCAGCAGTTATGGCAGGGGCGATGAGCAGTTCTTC
cdr3_aa: CASSYGRGDEQFF

clone_size: once
d_call: .
v_call: TRBV19
j_call: TRBJ2-1
cdr3_nt: TGTGCCAGTAGTATAGATTGGAGTTACAGGACCGAGCAGTTCTTC
cdr3_aa: CASSIDWSYRTEQFF

clone_size: .
d_call: .
v_call: TRBV28
j_call: TRBJ1-2
cdr3_nt: TGTGCCAGCAGTTCCAGGCCCCATGGCTACACCTTC
cdr3_aa: CASSSRPHGYTF

clone_size: .
d_call: TRBD2
v_call: TRBV27
j_call: TRBJ2-7
cdr3_nt: TGTGCCAGCAGTCCTAGTATTCCCGAGCGGGGCACCTCCTACGAGCAGTACTTC
cdr3_aa: CASSPSIPERGTSYEQYF

clone_size: once
d_call: TRBD1
v_call: TRBV6-6
j_call: TRBJ2-2
cdr3_nt: TGTGCCAGCAGCGGACAGGGCAGTTACGGGGAGCTGTTTTTT
cdr3_aa: CASSGQGSYGELFF

clone_size: .
d_call: .
v_call: TRBV7-8
j_call: TRBJ1-6
cdr3_nt: TGTGCCAGCAGCACAAACCGGAGCTCCTATAATTCACCCCTCCACTTT
cdr3_aa: CASSTNRSSYNSPLHF

clone_size: .
d_call: .
v_call: TRBV7-2
j_call: TRBJ1-3
cdr3_nt: TGTGCCAGCAGCCCCGGGACAACCGGAAACACCATATATTTT
cdr3_aa: CASSPGTTGNTIYF

clone_size: .
d_call: .
v_call: TRBV13
j_call: TRBJ2-3
cdr3_nt: TGTGCCAGCACCCTGTCGGGCACAGATACGCAGTATTTT
cdr3_aa: CASTLSGTDTQYF